Ten or more counts support the clone carrying this T cell receptor beta chain. RNA transcripts gave rise to amplified TCR beta CDR3 regions. First-round RT-PCR with HTBI primers amplified the TCR CDR3 region. TCRdb passed the multiplex PCR reads through MiXCR, listing each CDR3 protein once. The data contain around 370,000 distinct CDR3 sequences, roughly 20% of them singletons. The record originates from a study of T cells in Graves' hyperthyroidism and ophthalmopathy. Criteria for exclusion of patients were uncontrolled infection, other autoimmune disease, pregnancy or lactation. Based on clinical symptoms, serum thyroxine and TRAb, thyroid ultrasound and orbital computed tomography, diagnoses were reached. Sequenced input: blood. The receptor was isolated from a man aged 18 to 30 with Graves' ophthalmopathy.

CDR3 DNA sequence: TGTGCCAGCACCCATACGCCGGACCCTGGAGCTTTCTTT. Translation: CASTHTPDPGAFF. V and J are TRBV6-1 and TRBJ1-1; D not resolved. This CDR3 is built from 13 residues. Deletions cut 7 bases from V and 10 bases from J, with 19 bases between. Germline loops: CDR1 MNHNS, CDR2 SASEGT.